The clone carrying this T cell receptor (beta chain) was seen only a few times. Its antigen remains unknown. With constant-segment primers, 5'RACE yielded cDNA libraries of TCR alpha and TCR beta that carried sample barcodes and UMIs. TCRdb reprocessed the 5' RACE reads with MiXCR, giving one entry per CDR3 protein. This table has hundreds of thousands of distinct CDR3 sequences, roughly 21% appearing once. This specimen belongs to a study of T-cell memory formation after mild COVID-19. Findings and caveats of the study: Shrinking CD4+ clones were chiefly CM and EM; CD8+ ones were chiefly EMRA.

The CDR3 extends over 14 amino acids. Germline CDR1 and CDR2: SGHRS and YFSETQ. Deletions cut 0 bases from V and 0 bases from J, with 6 bases between. V gene TRBV5-1 combines with J gene TRBJ1-1; no clear D gene. Sequenced: PBMCs or a T cell subset sorted from them (not recorded which). The sequence was collected from an adult woman who had mild COVID-19 (a few samples of this study predate the infection). Cell type and time point are not known. CDR3 region: CASSLEQLNTEAFF. In DNA form, the CDR3 reads TGCGCCAGCAGCTTGGAACAGTTGAACACTGAAGCTTTCTTT.